The clone carrying this T cell receptor beta chain was picked up one time. PCR amplification relied on 60 Vbeta primers (plus 13 Jbeta primers). In the study's own analysis: Around 80 million unique TCR beta chains, 9.5 million to 11 million of them shared, were counted by a later analysis. Only in-frame clones appear in the TCRdb table, and some are missing; sequencing was by immunoSEQ multiplex PCR. V and J calls and clone size come straight from that table; D and trimming were deduced from the DNA. The profile shows about 130,000 clones, 83% of them singletons. This entry is derived from a study of cytomegalovirus exposure and HLA in healthy donors. The source of this sequence is a woman aged 40 to 50 in good health and CMV-seropositive. Material: PBMCs.

The CDR3 DNA follows: TGTGCCAGCAGCCCCGACGGTGCGGGGGGCAACTATGGCTACACCTTC. The encoded protein is CASSPDGAGGNYGYTF. V is TRBV7-2 and J is TRBJ1-2; D perhaps matches TRBD1 (6 bases). The germline V and J ends were trimmed by 5 bases and 2 bases, with 18 bases remaining between them. The V gene's germline CDR1 is SGHTA and CDR2 FQGNSA. The CDR3 is 16 residues long.